These 11 T cell receptor beta chains were sequenced from one sample in a study of tumor and adjacent non-tumor tissue in lung cancer. The library came from three nested PCR rounds adapted from ARM-PCR protocols. TCRdb reprocessed the multiplex PCR reads via MiXCR and lists one record per CDR3 protein. This repertoire shows about 110,000 distinct CDR3 sequences, over 55% found once; its top ten account for 15% to 20%. The template was RNA from unsorted bulk tissue. The normal lung tissue was taken more than 3 cm from the tumor edge. The sample consisted of distant non-tumor lung tissue. These receptors all stem from a man in his 60s with non-small cell lung cancer.

The V gene is TRBV10-3, the J gene TRBJ1-5; the D gene is possibly TRBD1 (5 bases). Looked up from germline, CDR1 is ENHRY and CDR2 is SYGVKD. The ends were cut back, 8 bases at V and 10 bases at J, with 18 bases in the middle. This CDR3 has 13 amino acids. CDR3 amino acids: CAIAGGVSQPQHF. The DNA for the CDR3 is TGTGCCATCGCGGGGGGGGTAAGTCAACCCCAGCATTTT.

A word on this clonotype: Possible read error: a much larger clone is one base away. DNA of the CDR3: TGCAGTGCTAGTGCAGGAGAGGGCTACATCTTC. As protein: CSASAGEGYIF. V usage is TRBV20-1 and J usage is TRBJ1-2; D remains ambiguous. This CDR3 spans 11 amino acids. Germline-derived CDR1 and CDR2 are DFQATT and SNEGSKA (reference sequence).

A note on this clonotype: At one end, the junction sequence differs from germline, possibly due to a read error. This sequence joins TRBV11-3 and TRBJ2-3, with TRBD2 identical over 9 bases. CDR1 and CDR2 (germline): SGHNT, YENEEA. CDR3 size: 16 residues. In DNA form, the CDR3 reads TGTGCCAGCAGCCCGGGACTAGCAAGAAGCACTGATACGCAGTATTTT. Amino acids: CASSPGLARSTDTQYF. Complete variable domain (other parts from reference TRBV11-3 and TRBJ2-3): EAGVVQSPRYKIIEKKQPVAFWCNPISGHNTLYWYLQNLGQGPELLIRYENEEAVDDSQLPKDRFSAERLKGVDSTLKIQPAELGDSAVYLCASSPGLARSTDTQYFGPGTRLTVL.

The chain carries TRBV11-1 and TRBJ2-1; a possible D gene is TRBD2 (6 bases). The CDR3 contains 16 residues. Germline lookup yields CDR1 SGHAT and CDR2 FQDESV (reference sequence). Trimming took 5 bases from V and 1 from J, leaving 15 bases between them. The CDR3 protein is CASSLTRLGSYNEQFF. CDR3 bases: TGTGCCAGCAGCCTGACGAGACTAGGATCCTACAATGAGCAGTTCTTC.

There are many counts of this clonotype. The V call is TRBV6-2 or TRBV6-3, the J call TRBJ2-7, with D uncertain. This CDR3 is 14 amino acids long. Germline CDR1 reads MNHEY; CDR2 reads SVGEGT. V dropped 2 bases and J dropped 1 base, with 9 bases sitting between them. The CDR3 DNA is TGTGCCAGCAGTTACGAACTCTTTTCCTACGAGCAGTACTTC. Translation gives CASSYELFSYEQYF.

As to this clonotype: Sequence at one end of the junction differs from germline and may be a read error. The chain recombines TRBV5-4 with TRBJ2-7; 11 nucleotides align to TRBD2. The germline gives CDR1 SGHNT, CDR2 YYREEE (reference sequence). This CDR3 region has 14 residues. CDR3 nucleotides: TGTGGCAGCAGCTTTACTAGCGGGGGTTACGAGCAGTACTTC. Translating gives CGSSFTSGGYEQYF.

This clonotype was counted between two and nine times. The rearrangement uses TRBV20-1 and TRBJ2-1, with TRBD1 matching over 7 bases. With V trimmed by 4 bases and J by 4 bases, 7 bases remained unmatched. Looked up from germline, CDR1 is DFQATT and CDR2 is SNEGSKA (reference sequence). The CDR3 is made up of 14 amino acids. CDR3 coding DNA: TGCAGTGCTATCTGGGACAGAAGATACAATGAGCAGTTCTTC. This codes for CSAIWDRRYNEQFF.

The table lists this clonotype with a few counts. The chain links TRBV20-1 to TRBJ2-5; maybe TRBD2 (6 bases). Trimming took 1 base from V and 5 from J, leaving 14 bases between them. The CDR3 is 14 residues long. CDR1 and CDR2 (germline): DFQATT, SNEGSKA (reference sequence). In DNA form, the CDR3 reads TGCAGTGCTAGAGCCCGCGGGGAAGGGGAGACCCAGTACTTC. Its protein is CSARARGEGETQYF.

The chain employs TRBV30 and TRBJ2-1; possible D gene TRBD2, 7 bases. Germline V gene sequence: CDR1 GTSNPN, CDR2 SVGIG (reference sequence). The CDR3 runs to 16 residues. V was trimmed by 5 bases and J by 4 bases, leaving 21 bases between them. CDR3 coding DNA: TGTGCCTGGGGGTGGGGGGGCATTCGCTCGTACAATGAGCAGTTCTTC. Its translation is CAWGWGGIRSYNEQFF.

This chain joins TRBV7-2 and TRBJ2-7; 8 positions match TRBD2. This CDR3 has 14 amino acids. Germline V CDR1 and CDR2: SGHTA, FQGNSA. Trimming removed 3 bases from V and 4 bases from J; junction bases left unmatched: 5. The CDR3 here is CASSFQAGVYEQYF. CDR3 in DNA: TGTGCCAGCAGCTTTCAAGCGGGAGTTTACGAGCAGTACTTC.

Comments on this clonotype: One junction end disagrees with the germline gene, perhaps due to a read error. The chain is built from TRBV29-1 and TRBJ2-7; D might be TRBD1 (5 bases). The CDR3 loop spans 12 amino acids. The V gene's germline CDR1 is SQVTM and CDR2 ANQGSEA. As DNA, the CDR3 is TGCATCGTTGCTTGGACAAGGGGTGAACAGTACTTC. Translation: CIVAWTRGEQYF.